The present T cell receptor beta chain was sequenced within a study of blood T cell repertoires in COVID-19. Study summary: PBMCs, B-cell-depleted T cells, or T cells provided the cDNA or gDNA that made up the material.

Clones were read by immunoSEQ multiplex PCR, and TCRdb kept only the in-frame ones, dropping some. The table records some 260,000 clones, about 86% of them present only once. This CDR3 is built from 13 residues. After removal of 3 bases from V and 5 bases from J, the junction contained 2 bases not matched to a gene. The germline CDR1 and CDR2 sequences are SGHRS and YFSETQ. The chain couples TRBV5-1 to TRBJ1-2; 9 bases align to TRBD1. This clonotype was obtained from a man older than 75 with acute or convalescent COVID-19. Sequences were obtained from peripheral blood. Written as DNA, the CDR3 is TGCGCCAGCAGCTCAGGACAGGGGTATGGCTACACCTTC. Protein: CASSSGQGYGYTF.